The 24 T cell receptor beta chains below come from one sample, sequenced in a study of CD8 T cells in Susac syndrome (dated by TCRdb to between 2019 and 2020). Library construction relied on the immunoSEQ multiplex PCR assay. RNA was extracted with the RNeasy kit and roughly 0.45 to 1 ug was reverse transcribed using random hexamers. The public reads were quality trimmed at Q25 with fastp and then assembled into clones with MiXCR by TCRdb, keeping productive beta chains. One record per CDR3 amino acid sequence lists the most common genes and DNA. In all, the sample holds roughly 200,000 distinct CDR3 sequences, and around 94% of those were seen once. 0.085% to 0.1% of the sample is held by the ten biggest clonotypes. The specimen sequenced was CD4+ T cells from PBMCs. These receptors were collected from a human donor with Susac syndrome.

This chain links TRBV30 with TRBJ2-5; D is possibly TRBD1 (6 bases). V was clipped by 4 bases and J by 7 bases, with 19 bases between them. This CDR3 has 14 amino acids. CDR1 is GTSNPN, CDR2 SVGIG, per germline (reference sequence). The CDR3 nucleotides read TGTGCCTGGAAAGATAGTGGACAGATAAGGACCCAGTACTTC. Its protein product is CAWKDSGQIRTQYF.

This chain joins TRBV20-1 and TRBJ2-1; 8 nucleotides agree with TRBD1. J gave up 7 bases and V 3 bases, and 8 bases lay outside the gene matches. CDR3 size: 14 residues. The germline V gene has CDR1 DFQATT and CDR2 SNEGSKA (reference sequence). The CDR3 DNA follows: TGCAGTGCTAGCAGCCAGGGGGCAATGAATGAGCAGTTCTTC. Translating gives CSASSQGAMNEQFF.

The rearrangement joins TRBV7-3 to TRBJ1-1; 8 nucleotides match TRBD1. CDR1 and CDR2 (germline): SGHTA, FQGTGA. J gave up 10 bases and V 5 bases, and 6 bases lay outside the gene matches. There are 12 residues in the CDR3. The CDR3 DNA sequence: TGTGCCAGCAGCACGTCAGGGGGCTTAGCTTTCTTT. Its protein product is CASSTSGGLAFF.

The chain links TRBV5-4 to TRBJ1-2; TRBD1 aligns across 7 bases. V trimming: 4 bases; J trimming: 6 bases; junction bases outside the gene matches: 9. The CDR3 runs to 14 residues. CDR1 SGHNT and CDR2 YYREEE come from the germline V gene (reference sequence). The CDR3 loop is CASSRPGTANGYTF. The CDR3, as DNA: TGTGCCAGCAGCAGGCCCGGGACAGCTAATGGCTACACCTTC.

The chain has TRBV30 and TRBJ1-4, with D possibly TRBD1 on 6 matching bases. The germline V gene encodes CDR1 GTSNPN and CDR2 SVGIG (reference sequence). V lost 2 bases and J lost 6, with 13 bases in between. This CDR3 has 14 residues. In DNA, the CDR3 is TGTGCCTGGAGTTTGAGGGGGACTTATGAAAAACTGTTTTTT. It translates to CAWSLRGTYEKLFF.

This clonotype was found once. V and J are TRBV19 and TRBJ2-3, with D possibly matching TRBD1 (6 bases). CDR1 is LNHDA, CDR2 SQIVND, per germline (reference sequence). The CDR3 is made up of 16 amino acids. Trimming removed 4 bases at V and 1 base at J, with 15 bases between. CDR3 sequence: CASSTPRGSGTDTQYF. The CDR3 DNA reads TGTGCCAGTAGTACCCCCAGGGGTTCCGGCACAGATACGCAGTATTTT.

The rearrangement joins TRBV5-4 to TRBJ2-5, with 7 bases lining up with TRBD2. V gave up 4 bases and J gave up 5 bases; unmatched junction bases: 5. Germline V gene lookup returns CDR1 SGHNT and CDR2 YYREEE (reference sequence). CDR3 length: 13 residues. The CDR3 nucleotides are TGTGCCAGCAGCGGGAGGGCCGGGGAGACCCAGTACTTC. It yields the protein CASSGRAGETQYF.

The chain joins TRBV20-1 to TRBJ2-2, with unresolved D. CDR3 length: 14 residues. Germline lookup yields CDR1 DFQATT and CDR2 SNEGSKA (reference sequence). V lost 2 bases and J 1 base, leaving 8 bases between the germline ends. CDR3 DNA: TGCAGTGCTAGATGGGAAGGGAACACCGGGGAGCTGTTTTTT. Translating gives CSARWEGNTGELFF.

The chain links TRBV5-1 to TRBJ2-2; no firm D call. The CDR3 consists of 13 residues. V lost 1 base to trimming and J lost 7 bases, with 8 bases between them. Germline loops: CDR1 SGHRS, CDR2 YFSETQ. As DNA, the CDR3 is TGCGCCAGCAGCTTGTTTACGGACGGGGAGCTGTTTTTT. Protein product: CASSLFTDGELFF.

The V gene is TRBV5-1, the J gene TRBJ2-4, with D perhaps matching TRBD1 (6 bases). Germline-derived CDR1 and CDR2 are SGHRS and YFSETQ. Trimming left V 4 bases short and J 5 bases short, with 19 bases between. There are 16 residues in the CDR3. This chain's CDR3 is CASSGGRGEEENIQYF. The CDR3 bases are TGCGCCAGCAGCGGGGGCAGGGGAGAGGAGGAAAACATTCAGTACTTC.

This chain links TRBV9 with TRBJ1-2; D is ambiguous. The CDR3 has 15 residues. Trimming removed 1 base at V and 3 bases at J, with 13 bases between. Germline CDR1 SGDLS, CDR2 YYNGEE. Here the CDR3 reads CASSVSVTADYGYTF. CDR3 DNA sequence: TGTGCCAGCAGCGTATCGGTGACTGCCGACTATGGCTACACCTTC.

The chain recombines TRBV30 with TRBJ1-4; TRBD1 matches 9 bases. CDR1 GTSNPN and CDR2 SVGIG come from the germline V gene (reference sequence). The junction had 6 bases not matched to a gene; V was cut back by 2 bases and J by 8 bases. This CDR3 spans 14 amino acids. CDR3 loop: CAWSRGQGNEKLFF. In DNA, the CDR3 is TGTGCCTGGAGTAGGGGACAGGGAAACGAAAAACTGTTTTTT.

The chain recombines TRBV7-9 with TRBJ2-1; TRBD2 aligns across 8 bases. The CDR3 sequence is 15 residues long. Germline CDR1 reads SEHNR; CDR2 reads FQNEAQ (reference sequence). The V and J ends lost 2 bases and 6 bases, in that order; junction bases with no gene match: 6. CDR3: CASSLRTSYSNEQFF. CDR3 DNA sequence: TGTGCCAGCAGCTTAAGGACTAGCTATAGCAATGAGCAGTTCTTC.

The chain has TRBV30 and TRBJ1-3; D is uncertain. Trimming pared 0 bases from V and 4 bases from J, leaving 7 bases between. This CDR3 has 13 amino acids. In germline, CDR1 is GTSNPN, CDR2 SVGIG (reference sequence). For the CDR3, the DNA is TGTGCCTGGAGTGTAACGGCCGGAAACACCATATATTTT. Protein sequence: CAWSVTAGNTIYF.

The V gene is TRBV12-3 or TRBV12-4, the J gene TRBJ2-7, with D perhaps matching TRBD2 (6 bases). The CDR3 has 12 residues. V was pared by 4 bases and J by 4 bases, with 8 bases between. CDR3 in DNA: TGTGCCAGCAGTTCGGCGGGGTACGAGCAGTACTTC. Protein: CASSSAGYEQYF.

The chain carries TRBV28 and TRBJ2-3; TRBD1 might be the D (5 bases). The V gene's germline CDR1 is MDHEN and CDR2 SYDVKM. V lost 6 bases and J lost 5, with 15 bases in between. The CDR3 totals 14 residues. CDR3 in DNA: TGTGCCAGCAGACAGGCCCGAACGGGAGATACGCAGTATTTT. Translation gives CASRQARTGDTQYF.

The chain links TRBV18 to TRBJ1-2; possibly TRBD1 for D (5 bases). The CDR3 consists of 14 residues. From germline, CDR1 is KGHSH and CDR2 LQKENI. V was trimmed by 3 bases and J by 11 bases, leaving 19 bases between them. The CDR3 here is CASSPISRDGRYTF. CDR3 nucleotides: TGTGCCAGCTCACCTATATCTCGGGACGGGAGATACACCTTC.

The chain joins TRBV20-1 to TRBJ2-7, with 9 bases identical to TRBD1. CDR1 DFQATT and CDR2 SNEGSKA come from the germline V gene (reference sequence). The CDR3 loop spans 13 amino acids. V dropped 8 bases and J dropped 4; count of bases not matched to a gene: 9. In nucleotides, the CDR3 is TGCAGTACCCCGGGACAGGGTGTATACGAGCAGTACTTC. Protein sequence: CSTPGQGVYEQYF.

The chain is built from TRBV3-1 and TRBJ1-2; D is uncertain. This CDR3 has 14 residues. CDR1 and CDR2 (germline): LGHDT, YNNKEL (reference sequence). V was pared by 4 bases and J by 3 bases, with 12 bases between. This chain's CDR3 is CASSPSSRDYGYTF. CDR3 in DNA: TGTGCCAGCAGCCCATCCAGTCGGGACTATGGCTACACCTTC. The full variable domain, its missing parts supplied by reference TRBV3-1 and TRBJ1-2, is DTAVSQTPKYLVTQMGNDKSIKCEQNLGHDTMYWYKQDSKKFLKIMFSYNNKELIINETVPNRFSPKSPDKAHLNLHINSLELGDSAVYFCASSPSSRDYGYTFGSGTRLTVV.

V gene TRBV12-3 or TRBV12-4 combines with J gene TRBJ1-5; no clear D gene. Trimming left V 5 bases short and J 2 bases short, with 10 bases between. The CDR3 has 14 residues. CDR3 nucleotides: TGTGCCAGCAGTCTTCTCTGGGGCAATCAGCCCCAGCATTTT. Encoded protein: CASSLLWGNQPQHF.

This chain connects TRBV7-9 to TRBJ1-4; D is unclear. CDR1 is SEHNR, CDR2 FQNEAQ, per germline (reference sequence). Trimming pared 3 bases from V and 0 bases from J, leaving 8 bases between. This CDR3 region has 15 residues. In DNA, the CDR3 is TGTGCCAGCAGCTTTGGTACTGCAACTAATGAAAAACTGTTTTTT. It yields the protein CASSFGTATNEKLFF.

The J gene is TRBJ2-7, the V gene TRBV5-4; either TRBD1 or TRBD2 may fit D (6 bases each). The CDR3 contains 14 residues. Trimming took 4 bases from V and 4 from J, leaving 15 bases between them. The germline V gene encodes CDR1 SGHNT and CDR2 YYREEE (reference sequence). CDR3 protein: CASSDARGRYEQYF. The DNA of the CDR3 is TGTGCCAGCAGCGATGCGAGGGGGAGGTACGAGCAGTACTTC.

The chain uses TRBV19 and TRBJ1-6; 9 positions agree with TRBD1. Germline lookup yields CDR1 LNHDA and CDR2 SQIVND (reference sequence). V lost 9 bases, J lost 5 bases, and 5 bases stayed unmatched. The CDR3 has 14 residues. In DNA form, the CDR3 reads TGTGCCAGCACGGACAGGGGAGATAATTCACCCCTCCACTTT. It yields the protein CASTDRGDNSPLHF. The whole variable domain, filled in from reference TRBV19 and TRBJ1-6, reads DGGITQSPKYLFRKEGQNVTLSCEQNLNHDAMYWYRQDPGQGLRLIYYSQIVNDFQKGDIAEGYSVSREKKESFPLTVTSAQKNPTAFYLCASTDRGDNSPLHFGNGTRLTVT.

The V and J genes are TRBV4-2 and TRBJ2-3; 8 bases agree with TRBD2. Germline assignment: CDR1 LGHNA and CDR2 YNFKEQ. This CDR3 has 17 residues. Trimming at V came to 0 bases and at J to 1 base, leaving 6 bases not matched to a gene. The CDR3 here is CASSQDLTSGGTDTQYF. The CDR3 bases are TGTGCCAGCAGCCAAGATTTAACTAGCGGTGGCACAGATACGCAGTATTTT.